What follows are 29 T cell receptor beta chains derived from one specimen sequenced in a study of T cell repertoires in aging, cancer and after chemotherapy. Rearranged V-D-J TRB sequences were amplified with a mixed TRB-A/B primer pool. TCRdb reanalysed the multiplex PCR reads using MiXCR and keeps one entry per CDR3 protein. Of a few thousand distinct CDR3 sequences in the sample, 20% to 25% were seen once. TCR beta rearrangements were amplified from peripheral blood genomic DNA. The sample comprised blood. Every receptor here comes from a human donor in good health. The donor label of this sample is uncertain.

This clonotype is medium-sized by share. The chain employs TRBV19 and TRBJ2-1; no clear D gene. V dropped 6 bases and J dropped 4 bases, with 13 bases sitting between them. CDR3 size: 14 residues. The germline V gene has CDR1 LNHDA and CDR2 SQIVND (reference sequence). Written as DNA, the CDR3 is TGTGCCAGTAGCCCCGCCGTAACTTACAATGAGCAGTTCTTC. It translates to CASSPAVTYNEQFF.

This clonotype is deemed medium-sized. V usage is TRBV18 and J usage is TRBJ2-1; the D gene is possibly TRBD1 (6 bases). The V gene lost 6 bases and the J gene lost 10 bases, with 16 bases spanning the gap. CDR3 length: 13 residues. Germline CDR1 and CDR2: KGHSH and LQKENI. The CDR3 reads CASSPTGIGEQFF. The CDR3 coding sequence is TGTGCCAGCTCCCCCACAGGGATCGGCGAGCAGTTCTTC.

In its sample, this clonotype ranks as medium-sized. Written as DNA, the CDR3 is TGTGCCAGCAGCCGGATGGGCTCTGGGGCCAACGTCCTGACTTTC. This codes for CASSRMGSGANVLTF. The rearrangement uses TRBV11-2 and TRBJ2-6; D remains unclear. V was clipped by 5 bases and J by 0 bases, with 8 bases between them. CDR1 and CDR2 from the germline V gene are SGHAT and FQNNGV. The CDR3 loop spans 15 amino acids.

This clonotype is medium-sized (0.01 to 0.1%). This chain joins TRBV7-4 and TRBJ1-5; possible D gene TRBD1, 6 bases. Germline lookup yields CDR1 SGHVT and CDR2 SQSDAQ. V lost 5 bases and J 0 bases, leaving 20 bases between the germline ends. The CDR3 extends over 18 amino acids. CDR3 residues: CASSPKTDRSNSNQPQHF. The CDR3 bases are TGTGCCAGCAGCCCTAAAACTGACAGGAGTAATAGCAATCAGCCCCAGCATTTT.

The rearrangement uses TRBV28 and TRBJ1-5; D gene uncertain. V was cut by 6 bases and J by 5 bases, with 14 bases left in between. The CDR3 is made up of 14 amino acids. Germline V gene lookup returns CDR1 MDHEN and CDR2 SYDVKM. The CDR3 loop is CASRPAGMDQPQHF. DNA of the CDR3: TGTGCCAGCAGACCAGCGGGGATGGATCAGCCCCAGCATTTT.

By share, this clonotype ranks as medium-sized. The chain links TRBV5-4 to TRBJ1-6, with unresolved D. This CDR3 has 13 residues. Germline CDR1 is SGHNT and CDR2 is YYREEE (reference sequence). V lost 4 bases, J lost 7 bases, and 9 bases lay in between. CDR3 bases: TGTGCCAGCAGCGAGCGGGCCAATTCACCCCTCCACTTT. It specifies CASSERANSPLHF.

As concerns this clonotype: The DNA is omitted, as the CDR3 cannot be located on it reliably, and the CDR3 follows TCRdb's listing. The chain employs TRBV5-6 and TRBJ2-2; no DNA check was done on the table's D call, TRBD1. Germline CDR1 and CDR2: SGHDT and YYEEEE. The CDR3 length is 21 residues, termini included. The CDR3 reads CASSIYLCSVGTGVDTGELFF.

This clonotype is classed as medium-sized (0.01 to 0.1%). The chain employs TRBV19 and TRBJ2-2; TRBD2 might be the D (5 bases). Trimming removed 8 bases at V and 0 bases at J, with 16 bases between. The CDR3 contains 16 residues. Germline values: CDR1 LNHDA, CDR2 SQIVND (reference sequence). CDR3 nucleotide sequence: TGTGCCAGTCTGGACTTGCGGGTAGCGAACACCGGGGAGCTGTTTTTT. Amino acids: CASLDLRVANTGELFF.

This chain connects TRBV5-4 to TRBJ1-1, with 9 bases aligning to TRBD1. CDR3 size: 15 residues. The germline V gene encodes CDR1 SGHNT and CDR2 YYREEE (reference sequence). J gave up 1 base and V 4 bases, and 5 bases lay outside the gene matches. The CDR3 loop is CASSPRTGANTEAFF. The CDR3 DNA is TGTGCCAGCAGCCCTCGGACAGGGGCGAACACTGAAGCTTTCTTT.

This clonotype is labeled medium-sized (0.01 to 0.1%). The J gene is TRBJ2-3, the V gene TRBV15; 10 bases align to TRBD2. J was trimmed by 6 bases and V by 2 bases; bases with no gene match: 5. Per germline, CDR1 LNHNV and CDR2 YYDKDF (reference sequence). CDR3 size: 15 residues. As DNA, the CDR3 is TGTGCCACCAGCAGATCACTAGCGGGAAGCGATACGCAGTATTTT. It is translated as CATSRSLAGSDTQYF. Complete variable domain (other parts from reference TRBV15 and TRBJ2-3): DAMVIQNPRYQVTQFGKPVTLSCSQTLNHNVMYWYQQKSSQAPKLLFHYYDKDFNNEADTPDNFQSRRPNTSFCFLDIRSPGLGDTAMYLCATSRSLAGSDTQYFGPGTRLTVL.

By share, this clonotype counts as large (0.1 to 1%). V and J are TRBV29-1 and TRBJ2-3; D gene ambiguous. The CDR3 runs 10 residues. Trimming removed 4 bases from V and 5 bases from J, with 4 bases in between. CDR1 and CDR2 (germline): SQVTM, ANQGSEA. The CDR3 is CSVGKDTQYF. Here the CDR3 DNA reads TGCAGCGTTGGGAAAGATACGCAGTATTTT.

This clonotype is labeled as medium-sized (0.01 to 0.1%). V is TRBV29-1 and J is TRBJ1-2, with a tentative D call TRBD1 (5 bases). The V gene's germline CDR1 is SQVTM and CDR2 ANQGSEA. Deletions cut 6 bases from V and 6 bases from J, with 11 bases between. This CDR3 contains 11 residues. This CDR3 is CSVSWGDGYTF. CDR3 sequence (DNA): TGCAGCGTCTCCTGGGGGGATGGCTACACCTTC.

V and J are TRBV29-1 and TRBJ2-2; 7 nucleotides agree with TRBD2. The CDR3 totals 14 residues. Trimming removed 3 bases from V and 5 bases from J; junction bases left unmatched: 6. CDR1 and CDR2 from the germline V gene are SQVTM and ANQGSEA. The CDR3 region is CSVDGGDGTGELFF. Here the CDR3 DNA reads TGCAGCGTTGATGGGGGGGACGGGACCGGGGAGCTGTTTTTT.

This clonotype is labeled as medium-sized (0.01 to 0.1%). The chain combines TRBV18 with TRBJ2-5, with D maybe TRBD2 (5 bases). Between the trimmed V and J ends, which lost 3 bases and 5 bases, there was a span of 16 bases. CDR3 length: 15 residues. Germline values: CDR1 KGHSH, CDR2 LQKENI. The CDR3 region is CASSPRTPPGETQYF. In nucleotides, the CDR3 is TGTGCCAGCTCACCGCGGACTCCACCTGGGGAGACCCAGTACTTC.

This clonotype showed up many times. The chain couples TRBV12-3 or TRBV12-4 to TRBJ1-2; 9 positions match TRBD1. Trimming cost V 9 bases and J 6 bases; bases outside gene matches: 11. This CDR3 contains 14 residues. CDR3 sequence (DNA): TGTGCCAGTTGCGATGACAGGGGGGTTCATGGCTACACCTTC. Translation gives CASCDDRGVHGYTF.

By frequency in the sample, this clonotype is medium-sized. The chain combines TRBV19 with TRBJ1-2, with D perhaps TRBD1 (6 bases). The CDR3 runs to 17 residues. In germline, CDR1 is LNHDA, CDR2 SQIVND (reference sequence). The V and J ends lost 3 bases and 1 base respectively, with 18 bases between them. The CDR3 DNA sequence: TGTGCCAGTAGTATCGGCTGGGGGGCCTCTATTAACTATGGCTACACCTTC. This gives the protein CASSIGWGASINYGYTF.

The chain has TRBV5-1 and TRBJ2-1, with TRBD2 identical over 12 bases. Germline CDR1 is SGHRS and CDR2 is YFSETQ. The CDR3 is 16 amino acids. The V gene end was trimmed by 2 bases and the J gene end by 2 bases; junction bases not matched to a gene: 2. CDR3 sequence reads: CASSLRTSGAYNEQFF. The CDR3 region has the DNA TGCGCCAGCAGCTTACGGACTAGCGGGGCCTACAATGAGCAGTTCTTC.

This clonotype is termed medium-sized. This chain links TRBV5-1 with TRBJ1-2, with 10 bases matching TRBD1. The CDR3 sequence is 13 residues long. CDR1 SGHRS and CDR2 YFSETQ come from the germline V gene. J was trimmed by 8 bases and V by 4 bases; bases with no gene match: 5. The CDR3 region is CASSAGQGNGYTF. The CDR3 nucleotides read TGCGCCAGCAGCGCGGGACAGGGGAACGGCTACACCTTC.

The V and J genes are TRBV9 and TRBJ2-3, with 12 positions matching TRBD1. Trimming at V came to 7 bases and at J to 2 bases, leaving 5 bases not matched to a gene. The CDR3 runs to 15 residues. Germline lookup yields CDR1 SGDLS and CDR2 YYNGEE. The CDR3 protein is CASGGTGGHTDTQYF. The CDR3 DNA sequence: TGTGCCAGCGGAGGGACAGGGGGCCACACAGATACGCAGTATTTT.

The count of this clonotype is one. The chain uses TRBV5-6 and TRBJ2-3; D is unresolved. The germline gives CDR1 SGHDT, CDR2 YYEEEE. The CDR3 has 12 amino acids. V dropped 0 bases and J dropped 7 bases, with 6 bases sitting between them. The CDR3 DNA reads TGTGCCAGCAGCTTGGGTGAGAATACGCAGTATTTT. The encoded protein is CASSLGENTQYF.

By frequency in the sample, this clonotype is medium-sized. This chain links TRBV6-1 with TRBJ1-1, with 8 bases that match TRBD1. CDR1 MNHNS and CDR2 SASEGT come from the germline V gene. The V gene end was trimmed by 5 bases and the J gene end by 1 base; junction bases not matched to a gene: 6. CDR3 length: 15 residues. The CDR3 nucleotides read TGTGCCAGCAGTAAGGAAGACAGGGGGAACACTGAAGCTTTCTTT. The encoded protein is CASSKEDRGNTEAFF.

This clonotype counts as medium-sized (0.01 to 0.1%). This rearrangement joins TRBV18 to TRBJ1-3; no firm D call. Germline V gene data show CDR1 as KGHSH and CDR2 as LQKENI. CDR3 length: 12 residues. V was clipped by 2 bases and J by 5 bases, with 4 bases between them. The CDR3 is CASSPRRNTIYF. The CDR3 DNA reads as TGTGCCAGCTCACCAAGGAGAAACACCATATATTTT. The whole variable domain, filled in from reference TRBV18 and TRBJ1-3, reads NAGVMQNPRHLVRRRGQEARLRCSPMKGHSHVYWYRQLPEEGLKFMVYLQKENIIDESGMPKERFSAEFPKEGPSILRIQQVVRGDSAAYFCASSPRRNTIYFGEGSWLTVV.

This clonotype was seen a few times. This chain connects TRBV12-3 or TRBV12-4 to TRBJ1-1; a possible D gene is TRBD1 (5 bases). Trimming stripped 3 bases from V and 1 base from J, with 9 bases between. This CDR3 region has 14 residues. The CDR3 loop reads CASSLGGANTEAFF. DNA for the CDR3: TGTGCCAGCAGTTTGGGAGGGGCGAACACTGAAGCTTTCTTT.

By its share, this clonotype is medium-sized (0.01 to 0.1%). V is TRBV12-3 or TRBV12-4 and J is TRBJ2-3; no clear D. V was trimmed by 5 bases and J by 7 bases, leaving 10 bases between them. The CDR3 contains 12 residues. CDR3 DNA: TGTGCCAGCAGTCATGACTCCCATACGCAGTATTTT. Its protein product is CASSHDSHTQYF.

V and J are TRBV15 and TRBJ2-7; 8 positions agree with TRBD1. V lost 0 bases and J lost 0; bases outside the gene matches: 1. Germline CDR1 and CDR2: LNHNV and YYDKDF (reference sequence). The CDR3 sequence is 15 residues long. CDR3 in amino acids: CATSRETGGSYEQYF. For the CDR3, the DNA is TGTGCCACCAGCAGAGAAACAGGGGGCTCCTACGAGCAGTACTTC.

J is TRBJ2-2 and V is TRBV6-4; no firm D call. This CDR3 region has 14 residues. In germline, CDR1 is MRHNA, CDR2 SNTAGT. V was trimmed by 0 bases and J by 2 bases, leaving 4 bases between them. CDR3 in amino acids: CASSDSTNTGELFF. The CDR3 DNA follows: TGTGCCAGCAGTGACTCGACTAACACCGGGGAGCTGTTTTTT.

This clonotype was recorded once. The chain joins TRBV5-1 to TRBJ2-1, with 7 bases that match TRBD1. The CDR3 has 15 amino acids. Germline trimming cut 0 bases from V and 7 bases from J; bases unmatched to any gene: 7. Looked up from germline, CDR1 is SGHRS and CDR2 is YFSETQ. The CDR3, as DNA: TGCGCCAGCAGCTTGGCAGGGACAGTTAGTAATGAGCAGTTCTTC. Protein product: CASSLAGTVSNEQFF.

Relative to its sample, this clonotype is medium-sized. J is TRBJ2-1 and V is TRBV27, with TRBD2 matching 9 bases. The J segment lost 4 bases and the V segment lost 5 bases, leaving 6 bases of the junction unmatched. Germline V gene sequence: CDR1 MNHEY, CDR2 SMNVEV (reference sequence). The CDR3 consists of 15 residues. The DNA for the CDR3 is TGTGCCAGCAGTGCGGGACTAGCCCTTTACAATGAGCAGTTCTTC. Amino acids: CASSAGLALYNEQFF.

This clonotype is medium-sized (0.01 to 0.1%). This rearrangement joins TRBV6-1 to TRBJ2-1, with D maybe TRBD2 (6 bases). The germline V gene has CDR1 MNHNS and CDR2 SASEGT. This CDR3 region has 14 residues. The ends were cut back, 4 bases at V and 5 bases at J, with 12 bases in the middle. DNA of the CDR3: TGTGCCAGCAGTGTCTCTAGCGCTCACAATGAGCAGTTCTTC. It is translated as CASSVSSAHNEQFF.